The T cell receptor beta chain under discussion was sequenced for a study of T cells in tuberculosis. Here immunoSEQ multiplex PCR was the method, and the copy in TCRdb shows in-frame clones only, minus some. The sample lists tens of thousands of clones; roughly 90% were seen once. Thawed, overnight-rested PBMC were stained with GMM-loaded CD1B tetramer, viability dye and anti-CD3, then sorted. CD1B tetramers were loaded with Rhodococcus equi-derived C32 glucose monomycolate. With 3 bases clipped from V and 0 bases from J, the junction kept 7 bases outside the gene matches. Per germline, CDR1 SGHRS and CDR2 YFSETQ. The CDR3 is 16 amino acids.

The chain uses TRBV5-1 and TRBJ2-3; 7 nucleotides match TRBD2. This clonotype was obtained from an adult woman with latent tuberculosis. The sequencing sample was made of CD1b-GMM tetramer-negative cells sorted from PBMCs. The CDR3 DNA sequence: TGCGCCAGCAGCTACTCAGCGGGACTTAGCACAGATACGCAGTATTTT. Its translation: CASSYSAGLSTDTQYF.